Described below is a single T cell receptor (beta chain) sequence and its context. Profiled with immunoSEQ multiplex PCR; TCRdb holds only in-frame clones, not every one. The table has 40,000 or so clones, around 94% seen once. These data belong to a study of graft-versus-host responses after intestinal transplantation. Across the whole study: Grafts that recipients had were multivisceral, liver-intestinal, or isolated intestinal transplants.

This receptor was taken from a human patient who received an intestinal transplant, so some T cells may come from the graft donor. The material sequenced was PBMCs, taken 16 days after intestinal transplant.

The CDR3 sequence: CASSSLAGNYNEQFF. CDR3 nucleotide sequence: TGTGCCAGCAGCTCTCTAGCGGGAAACTACAATGAGCAGTTCTTC. This chain connects TRBV11-2 to TRBJ2-1; 9 positions match TRBD2. CDR1 is SGHAT, CDR2 FQNNGV, per germline. The CDR3 has 15 amino acids. With 4 bases clipped from V and 3 bases from J, the junction kept 4 bases outside the gene matches.